The text below deals with one TCR beta chain. The clone's antigen remains unknown. No per-base quality is available; no much larger clone lies one base away. V is cut back by 7 bases and J by 6 bases, with 5 bases in the junction unmatched. From its cysteine to its phenylalanine, the CDR3 spans 13 amino acids. Of the read, only the CDR3 DNA is kept; its 39 bases are in frame from base 1. The germline V gene yields SGHAT for CDR1 and FQNNGV for CDR2. This entry belongs to a study of shared clonotypes between healthy human individuals (dated by TCRdb to about 2020). Describing the broader study: A few men and a couple of women, aged 18 to 49 years, made up the cohort. To increase sequencing depth and limit assay-specific biases, different laboratories used diverse techniques to prepare libraries and sequence TCR repertoires. For each donor, CD4 naive and CD4 memory were each given three plates, CD8 naive was given two plates, and CD8 memory was given one plate. Per donor, leukapheresis produced somewhere between about 0.85 and 9.5 billion PBMCs. To estimate repertoire size and how much clonotypes are shared between individuals, the study performed deep sequencing of blood TCR repertoires from a few healthy adults.

The paper's findings and limits, for the study overall: Higher generation probabilities were observed for clonotypes shared by all four sorted-subset donors than for non-shared clonotypes. Sampling was limited to blood, and TCR repertoires in tissue likely differ from TCR repertoires in blood. The genetic and exposure-history diversity represented was limited by the small number of donors. About 4.5% of naive CD4, around 4% of naive CD8, 2.3% of memory CD4, and 0.35% to 0.5% of memory CD8 clonotypes were shared across four donors. Pairwise subsampling indicated that sequencing depth was expected to affect the degree of clonotype sharing among donors. Rarefaction of sorted-subset datasets indicated incomplete sequencing despite the large sequencing depth. Naive subsets generally had larger estimated clonotype richness than memory subsets did.

Using the deep immunoSEQ assay, TCR CDR3 regions were amplified from genomic DNA by multiplex PCR. Genomic DNA extracted from each cell subset was distributed evenly over all wells of several immunoSEQ 96-well plates, and each plate served as one replicate. Each replicate PCR for sorted subsets received about 220 ng genomic DNA, equal to tens of thousands of T cell genomes. Purified libraries were quantified with a Qubit 3.0 fluorometer, sized on a Bioanalyzer 2100, and re-quantified with the KAPA Library Quantification kit. Every immunoSEQ 96-well plate was sequenced on a separate single-read 150-cycle Illumina NextSeq 550 flow cell. On the study's bioinformatics: Because the immunoSEQ output included only junctional sequences and no quality scores, the filtering could not be the same as the filtering used for full-length reads. Sequences were annotated with PyIR, a Python wrapper for IgBLAST v1.9, and V/J genes and CDR3 were assigned using IMGT germline references. Reads were removed for weak V/J assignments (E-value above 1e-6), missing CDR3, stop codons, out-of-frame junctions, or ambiguous translated residues. V3J clonotypes were defined as sequences sharing the same inferred V gene, J gene, and CDR3 amino acid sequence. Percentage overlap between repertoires was computed as shared unique clonotypes divided by the size of the smaller repertoire. Repertoire richness was assessed with RTK rarefaction, the Chao1 estimator, and Recon v2.1 estimates of unobserved clonotypes. For all TCRbeta clonotypes obtained by the gDNA method from several donors, generation probabilities were computed with OLGA. TCRdb retrieved this table from immuneACCESS and kept in-frame rearrangements only. Not all clones are present; in checked studies, unresolved V genes account for under half, and no reason is known for the remainder. V and J calls and clone size are given by that table; D and trimming were obtained from the DNA. This sample is represented by about 2,100,000 clones; approximately 94% of them were singletons. The top ten clones comprise around 1.7% of the sample.

CD8 naive samples were CD45RO-negative cells positively selected for CCR7, giving a CD45RA+CCR7+ population that excluded TemRA cells. Healthy HIV-negative adults with no recently reported acute infections or vaccinations were included as donors. All donors were Caucasian adults living in Nashville, Tennessee, USA. After blood collection by leukapheresis, PBMCs were isolated using Ficoll-Histopaque density gradient centrifugation and then cryopreserved in the vapor phase of liquid nitrogen. Analytical flow cytometry was used to check the purity and quantity of every magnetically sorted T cell population. Genomic DNA was isolated from every sorted fraction and measured by UV absorbance on a Nanodrop 2000c.

The source of this sequence is a man younger than 35 in good health. Some clones in this sample may be carry-over from other donors' samples. The sample consisted of naive CD8+ T cells from PBMCs. The cell subset or site tag for this specimen amounts to: CD45RA+CCR7+. Rearrangement joined TRBV11-2 to TRBJ2-1, with 8 junctional bases fitting TRBD1. The DNA sequence is given as TGTGCCAGCACCGACAGGGGATCCAATGAGCAGTTCTTC. The encoded protein is CASTDRGSNEQFF. When the CDR3 is completed using the reference TRBV11-2 and TRBJ2-1 genes on either side, the full variable domain is EAGVAQSPRYKIIEKRQSVAFWCNPISGHATLYWYQQILGQGPKLLIQFQNNGVVDDSQLPKDRFSAERLKGVDSTLKIQPAKLEDSAVYLCASTDRGSNEQFFGPGTRLTVL.